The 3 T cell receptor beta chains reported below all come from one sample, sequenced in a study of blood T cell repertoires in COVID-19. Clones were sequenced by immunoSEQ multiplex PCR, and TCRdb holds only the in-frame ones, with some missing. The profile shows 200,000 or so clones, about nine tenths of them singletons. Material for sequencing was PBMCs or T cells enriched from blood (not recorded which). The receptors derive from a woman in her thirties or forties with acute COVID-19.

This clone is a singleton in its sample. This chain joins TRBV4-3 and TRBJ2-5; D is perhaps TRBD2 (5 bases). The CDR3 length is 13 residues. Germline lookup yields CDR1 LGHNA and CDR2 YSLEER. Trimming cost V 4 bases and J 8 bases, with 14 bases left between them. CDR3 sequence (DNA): TGCGCCAGCAGCCGAAATTTTGAGGGTACCCAGTACTTC. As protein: CASSRNFEGTQYF.

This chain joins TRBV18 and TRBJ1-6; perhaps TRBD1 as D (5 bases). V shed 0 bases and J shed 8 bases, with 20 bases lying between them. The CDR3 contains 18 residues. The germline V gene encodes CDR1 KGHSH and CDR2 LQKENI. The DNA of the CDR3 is TGTGCCAGCTCACCACCAACCAGGGTAGGGCGAGTGGATTCACCCCTCCACTTT. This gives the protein CASSPPTRVGRVDSPLHF.

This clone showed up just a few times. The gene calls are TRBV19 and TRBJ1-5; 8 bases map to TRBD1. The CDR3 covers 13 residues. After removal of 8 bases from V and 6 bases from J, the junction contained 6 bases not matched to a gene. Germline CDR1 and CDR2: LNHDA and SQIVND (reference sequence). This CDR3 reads CASRTGLGQPQHF. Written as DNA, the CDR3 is TGTGCCAGTCGGACAGGGCTCGGTCAGCCCCAGCATTTT.